This T cell receptor (beta chain) was sequenced for a study of T cells after posttransplantation cyclophosphamide. This clone was observed many times. The sample contains more than one DNA sequence encoding this CDR3. Repertoires were generated with immunoSEQ multiplex PCR, while TCRdb's copy carries only in-frame clones and drops some. The sample is made up of 25,000 to 35,000 clones, none counted only once. From germline, CDR1 is SEHNR and CDR2 FQNEAQ (reference sequence). This CDR3 contains 15 residues. V lost 3 bases, J lost 9 bases, and 11 bases stayed unmatched. The clonotype comes from a woman aged 25-40 years in good health and a related stem cell transplant donor. Material for sequencing was PBMCs. V is TRBV7-9 and J is TRBJ1-2; 9 positions agree with TRBD1. CDR3 region: CASSFRTGAVSSYTF. The CDR3 nucleotides are TGTGCCAGCAGCTTCAGGACAGGGGCCGTCTCGAGCTACACCTTC.